In this sample, the clone carrying this T cell receptor (beta chain) turned up once. These data originate in a study of blood T cell repertoires in COVID-19. Assay: immunoSEQ multiplex PCR; the TCRdb copy retains only in-frame clones and omits some. The sample holds just over 65,000 clones; about nine tenths are singletons and the top ten take less than 1.5%. This TCR was recovered from a man aged 55 to 70 with acute or convalescent COVID-19. The sequenced material came from peripheral blood.

The CDR3 sequence: CASSFTGTEDYEQYF. CDR3 DNA: TGTGCCAGCAGCTTCACCGGGACAGAAGACTACGAGCAGTACTTC. This rearrangement joins TRBV7-3 to TRBJ2-7; 7 bases are shared with TRBD1. With V trimmed by 3 bases and J by 3 bases, 8 bases remained unmatched. The CDR3 has 15 residues. CDR1 and CDR2 (germline): SGHTA, FQGTGA. The full variable domain, completed using reference TRBV7-3 and TRBJ2-7, is GAGVSQTPSNKVTEKGKYVELRCDPISGHTALYWYRQSLGQGPEFLIYFQGTGAADDSGLPNDRFFAVRPEGSVSTLKIQRTERGDSAVYLCASSFTGTEDYEQYFGPGTRLTVT.